A selection of T cell receptor beta chains follows, all from one sample in a study of CD8 T cell repertoires and HIV-1 epitope variants. What these receptors recognize is not known. Profiled with immunoSEQ multiplex PCR; TCRdb holds only in-frame clones, not every one. The top ten clones hold 35% to 55% of a sample with about 7,000 clones, about 70% of them seen once. Sequencing was carried out using cultured CD8+ T cells derived from PBMCs. These receptors were taken from a male donor with HIV. Each CDR3 is given with its conserved first and last residue. The D gene is left open where the match is weak. Size is omitted from some rows. Given values are once, few, many or a class for expanded clones.

J gene: TRBJ2-2; D gene: -; V gene: TRBV6-6; clone size: once; CDR3 DNA: TGTGCCAGCAGTTATACTAACACCGGGGAGCTGTTTTTT; CDR3 protein: CASSYTNTGELFF
J gene: TRBJ2-4; D gene: -; V gene: TRBV27; clone size: -; CDR3 DNA: TGTGCCAGCAGTCCACGAGGAGGTTCAAACATTCAGTACTTC; CDR3 protein: CASSPRGGSNIQYF
J gene: TRBJ2-7; D gene: -; V gene: TRBV2; clone size: -; CDR3 DNA: TGTGCCAGCAGTTCAGATGTCTCGGCCTACGAGCAGTACTTC; CDR3 protein: CASSSDVSAYEQYF
J gene: TRBJ2-7; D gene: TRBD1; V gene: TRBV28; clone size: -; CDR3 DNA: TGTGCCAGCAGTTTGTGGCAGGGGGCCTACGAGCAGTACTTC; CDR3 protein: CASSLWQGAYEQYF
J gene: TRBJ2-7; D gene: TRBD1; V gene: TRBV14; clone size: -; CDR3 DNA: TGTGCCAGCAGCCAGAGAGAGGGGGCTTACGAGCAGTACTTC; CDR3 protein: CASSQREGAYEQYF
J gene: TRBJ1-2; D gene: -; V gene: TRBV13; clone size: -; CDR3 DNA: TGTGCCAGCAGCTTGGGCAGGGACTATGGCTACACCTTC; CDR3 protein: CASSLGRDYGYTF
J gene: TRBJ2-2; D gene: -; V gene: TRBV5-6; clone size: -; CDR3 DNA: TGTGCCAGCAGCTTGGGCAGGTCGAACACCGGGGAGCTGTTTTTT; CDR3 protein: CASSLGRSNTGELFF
J gene: TRBJ2-7; D gene: TRBD1; V gene: TRBV5-6; clone size: -; CDR3 DNA: TGTGCCAGCAGCTTGGGGACAGGAATAAACGAGCAGTACTTC; CDR3 protein: CASSLGTGINEQYF
J gene: TRBJ2-5; D gene: -; V gene: TRBV5-8; clone size: -; CDR3 DNA: TGTGCCAGCAGCTTGGCCAACCGGGCGGACGAGACCCAGTACTTC; CDR3 protein: CASSLANRADETQYF
J gene: TRBJ1-4; D gene: -; V gene: TRBV2; clone size: -; CDR3 DNA: TGTGCCAGCAACGACGATACCAGGGATCGAACTAATGAAAAACTGTTTTTT; CDR3 protein: CASNDDTRDRTNEKLFF
J gene: TRBJ1-5; D gene: -; V gene: TRBV28; clone size: once; CDR3 DNA: TGTGCCAGCAGTTTATTATTGGGAGAGGGCAATCAGCCCCAGCATTTT; CDR3 protein: CASSLLLGEGNQPQHF
J gene: TRBJ1-4; D gene: TRBD1; V gene: TRBV2; clone size: -; CDR3 DNA: TGTGCCAGCAGGGAACCGGGACAGACTCATGAAAAACTGTTTTTT; CDR3 protein: CASREPGQTHEKLFF
J gene: TRBJ2-3; D gene: -; V gene: TRBV11-2; clone size: -; CDR3 DNA: TGTGCCAGCAGCTTATATACAGATACGCAGTATTTT; CDR3 protein: CASSLYTDTQYF
J gene: TRBJ1-2; D gene: TRBD1; V gene: TRBV4-1; clone size: -; CDR3 DNA: TGCGCCAGCAGCCAAGAGGTCGACAGGGTGATTGAGGGCTACACCTTC; CDR3 protein: CASSQEVDRVIEGYTF
J gene: TRBJ2-1; D gene: -; V gene: TRBV7-9; clone size: -; CDR3 DNA: TGTGCCAGCAACCCGGAGGGGTTACCTTACAATGAGCAGTTCTTC; CDR3 protein: CASNPEGLPYNEQFF
J gene: TRBJ2-2; D gene: -; V gene: TRBV27; clone size: -; CDR3 DNA: TGTGCCAGCAGTCCCGGGACGTTAGTCACCGGGGAGCTGTTTTTT; CDR3 protein: CASSPGTLVTGELFF
J gene: TRBJ2-7; D gene: TRBD2; V gene: TRBV30; clone size: -; CDR3 DNA: TGTGCCTGGAGTCTAGCGGGGGGGGCGATCGAGCAGTACTTC; CDR3 protein: CAWSLAGGAIEQYF
J gene: TRBJ2-5; D gene: TRBD1; V gene: TRBV2; clone size: once; CDR3 DNA: TGTGCCAGCAGTGAAGGGGACAGGAACCAAGAGACCCAGTACTTC; CDR3 protein: CASSEGDRNQETQYF
J gene: TRBJ2-5; D gene: -; V gene: TRBV27; clone size: -; CDR3 DNA: TGTGCCAGCAGTTCGGATGAACAAGAGACCCAGTACTTC; CDR3 protein: CASSSDEQETQYF
J gene: TRBJ2-7; D gene: -; V gene: TRBV5-6; clone size: -; CDR3 DNA: TGTGCCAGCAGCTCCCCCTACGAGCAGTACTTC; CDR3 protein: CASSSPYEQYF
J gene: TRBJ2-1; D gene: -; V gene: TRBV7-8; clone size: few; CDR3 DNA: TGTGCCAGCAGCCTAATGAGGGGGAATGAGCAGTTCTTC; CDR3 protein: CASSLMRGNEQFF
J gene: TRBJ2-7; D gene: -; V gene: TRBV9; clone size: -; CDR3 DNA: TGTGCCAGCAGCGACGACTACCTTGGGAACTACGAGCAGTACTTC; CDR3 protein: CASSDDYLGNYEQYF
J gene: TRBJ2-2; D gene: TRBD1; V gene: TRBV10-3; clone size: -; CDR3 DNA: TGTGCCATCAGCCCGAATCCCCCGGGACAGGGGCACACCGGGGAGCTGTTTTTT; CDR3 protein: CAISPNPPGQGHTGELFF
J gene: TRBJ2-5; D gene: -; V gene: TRBV7-9; clone size: -; CDR3 DNA: TGTGCCAGCAGCTCATTATTTCAAGAGACCCAGTACTTC; CDR3 protein: CASSSLFQETQYF
J gene: TRBJ1-5; D gene: -; V gene: TRBV5-5; clone size: medium-sized; CDR3 DNA: TGTGCCAGCAGCGATCACAATCAGCCCCAGCATTTT; CDR3 protein: CASSDHNQPQHF
J gene: TRBJ1-5; D gene: -; V gene: TRBV28; clone size: few; CDR3 DNA: TGTGCCAGCACCACACCCAGGGGGCCCCAGCATTTT; CDR3 protein: CASTTPRGPQHF
J gene: TRBJ2-7; D gene: TRBD1; V gene: TRBV7-8; clone size: -; CDR3 DNA: TGTGCCAGCAGCTTAGCTGGGACAGGGTCCTACGAGCAGTACTTC; CDR3 protein: CASSLAGTGSYEQYF
J gene: TRBJ2-3; D gene: -; V gene: TRBV5-1; clone size: -; CDR3 DNA: TGCGCCAGCAGCTTGGGGCCGGGAGTGGGAGAAGATACGCAGTATTTT; CDR3 protein: CASSLGPGVGEDTQYF
J gene: TRBJ2-7; D gene: -; V gene: TRBV6-1; clone size: -; CDR3 DNA: TGTGCCAGCAGTGAATACCCCTCCGACCCGAGCTCCTACGAGCAGTACTTC; CDR3 protein: CASSEYPSDPSSYEQYF
J gene: TRBJ2-5; D gene: -; V gene: TRBV19; clone size: -; CDR3 DNA: TGTGCCAGTAGTATCTCCCAGGGGCCAGAGACCCAGTACTTC; CDR3 protein: CASSISQGPETQYF
J gene: TRBJ2-1; D gene: -; V gene: TRBV4-1; clone size: -; CDR3 DNA: TGCGCCAGCAGCCAAGGGGTGTGGGACGGGGGCGATGAGCAGTTCTTC; CDR3 protein: CASSQGVWDGGDEQFF
J gene: TRBJ1-5; D gene: -; V gene: TRBV19; clone size: once; CDR3 DNA: TGTGCCAGTAGTATACAGGAGTATAGCAATCAGCCCCAGCATTTT; CDR3 protein: CASSIQEYSNQPQHF
J gene: TRBJ1-5; D gene: TRBD1; V gene: TRBV19; clone size: -; CDR3 DNA: TGTGCCAGTAGTATAGGGACAGGGCTCCATCAGCCCCAGCATTTT; CDR3 protein: CASSIGTGLHQPQHF
J gene: TRBJ2-1; D gene: TRBD2; V gene: TRBV5-6; clone size: -; CDR3 DNA: TGTGCCAGCACCATTAGCGGGGGTAGCTCCTACAATGAGCAGTTCTTC; CDR3 protein: CASTISGGSSYNEQFF
J gene: TRBJ1-2; D gene: -; V gene: TRBV5-3; clone size: -; CDR3 DNA: TGCGCCAGCAGCCAAGAGCTCGGATCTAACTATGGCTACACCTTC; CDR3 protein: CASSQELGSNYGYTF
J gene: TRBJ2-5; D gene: TRBD2; V gene: TRBV28; clone size: -; CDR3 DNA: TGTGCCAGCAGGGGGACTAGCGGCCAAGAGACCCAGTACTTC; CDR3 protein: CASRGTSGQETQYF
J gene: TRBJ2-1; D gene: TRBD1; V gene: TRBV6-5; clone size: -; CDR3 DNA: TGTGCCAGCAGTTACGGGACAGCTTATAATGAGCAGTTCTTC; CDR3 protein: CASSYGTAYNEQFF
J gene: TRBJ2-1; D gene: -; V gene: TRBV5-1; clone size: -; CDR3 DNA: TGCGCCAGCAGCCTGGGCGGATCAGGGGATGAGCAGTTCTTC; CDR3 protein: CASSLGGSGDEQFF
J gene: TRBJ1-4; D gene: -; V gene: TRBV11-2; clone size: -; CDR3 DNA: TGTGCCAGCAGCTCAACGGACGGAGCAACTAATGAAAAACTGTTTTTT; CDR3 protein: CASSSTDGATNEKLFF
J gene: TRBJ2-7; D gene: -; V gene: TRBV7-9; clone size: -; CDR3 DNA: TGTGCCAGCAGCTTTGACTACTACGAGCAGTACTTC; CDR3 protein: CASSFDYYEQYF
J gene: TRBJ1-3; D gene: -; V gene: TRBV5-6; clone size: -; CDR3 DNA: TGTGCCAGCAGCTTCGGGGGGCGATTGTCCCTCTCTGGAAACACCATATATTTT; CDR3 protein: CASSFGGRLSLSGNTIYF
J gene: TRBJ1-2; D gene: TRBD1; V gene: TRBV19; clone size: -; CDR3 DNA: TGTGCCAGTAGGCTATCGGACAGGGGGCAGGGTGGCTACACCTTC; CDR3 protein: CASRLSDRGQGGYTF
J gene: TRBJ2-5; D gene: -; V gene: TRBV15; clone size: -; CDR3 DNA: TGTGCCACCAGCATATGGAGCAGCCAAGAGACCCAGTACTTC; CDR3 protein: CATSIWSSQETQYF